The next 8 T cell receptor beta chains were all read from a single sample in a study of OX40 agonist ivuxolimab in advanced cancers. Here immunoSEQ multiplex PCR was the method, and the copy in TCRdb shows in-frame clones only, minus some. This table has roughly 86,000 clones, 86% appearing once. Sequencing was performed on CD4+ or CD8+ T cells sorted from blood, taken in a trial of the OX40 agonist ivuxolimab. The receptors come from an adult with an advanced solid tumor such as melanoma, head and neck, liver or kidney cancer.

This clone was observed a handful of times. V gene TRBV27 combines with J gene TRBJ1-2; tentatively, D is TRBD1 (5 bases). Germline assignment: CDR1 MNHEY and CDR2 SMNVEV (reference sequence). The CDR3 totals 12 residues. Trimming left V 6 bases short and J 2 bases short, with 7 bases between. Here the CDR3 DNA reads TGTGCCAGCAGGACAGTCAACTATGGCTACACCTTC. Residues: CASRTVNYGYTF.

The gene calls are TRBV19 and TRBJ1-3; 9 bases match TRBD1. V lost 9 bases and J lost 3; bases outside the gene matches: 3. The germline V gene has CDR1 LNHDA and CDR2 SQIVND (reference sequence). The CDR3 is 13 amino acids. In nucleotides, the CDR3 is TGTGCCAGCAGACAGGGGGTTGGAAACACCATATATTTT. Its protein is CASRQGVGNTIYF.

The rearrangement joins TRBV6-5 to TRBJ1-1, with D unclear. With 6 bases removed from V and 2 bases from J, the gap between germline ends came to 16 bases. This CDR3 region has 15 residues. Looked up from germline, CDR1 is MNHEY and CDR2 is SVGAGI. The CDR3 region has the DNA TGTGCCAGCAGACCGACTCTCGGTTATAACACTGAAGCTTTCTTT. Its protein is CASRPTLGYNTEAFF.

This clone was seen only once. This chain links TRBV28 with TRBJ1-5; no clear D. This CDR3 is 14 amino acids long. The germline CDR1 and CDR2 sequences are MDHEN and SYDVKM. V lost 3 bases, J lost 0 bases, and 6 bases lay in between. The DNA of the CDR3 is TGTGCCAGCAGTTTGACGTCTAGCAATCAGCCCCAGCATTTT. Residues: CASSLTSSNQPQHF.

The V call is TRBV7-8, the J call TRBJ2-7; 8 bases line up with TRBD1. The length of the CDR3 is 14 residues. Germline V gives CDR1 SGHVS, CDR2 FQNEAQ. With V trimmed by 3 bases and J by 3 bases, 4 bases remained unmatched. For the CDR3, the DNA is TGTGCCAGCAGCTTTCCGGGACAGGACTACGAGCAGTACTTC. It encodes CASSFPGQDYEQYF. The variable domain in full, completed from reference TRBV7-8 and TRBJ2-7, reads GAGVSQSPRYKVAKRGQDVALRCDPISGHVSLFWYQQALGQGPEFLTYFQNEAQLDKSGLPSDRFFAERPEGSVSTLKIQRTQQEDSAVYLCASSFPGQDYEQYFGPGTRLTVT.

This chain connects TRBV28 to TRBJ2-7, with 13 nucleotides matching TRBD2. The germline gives CDR1 MDHEN, CDR2 SYDVKM. The trim removed 7 bases at V and 5 bases at J, leaving 17 bases unmatched. CDR3 length: 18 amino acids. The CDR3 reads CASTDPPTSGGASHEQYF. For the CDR3, the DNA is TGTGCCAGCACCGATCCTCCTACTAGCGGGGGGGCCAGCCACGAGCAGTACTTC.

This chain uses TRBV9 with TRBJ2-3; D is undetermined. Germline loops: CDR1 SGDLS, CDR2 YYNGEE. V was shortened by 2 bases and J by 2 bases, with 9 bases between the two germline ends. The CDR3 has 14 amino acids. For the CDR3, the DNA is TGTGCCAGCAGCGTTGGCCCAACCACAGATACGCAGTATTTT. It codes for CASSVGPTTDTQYF.

The gene calls are TRBV4-1 and TRBJ1-2, with D maybe TRBD1 (6 bases). The CDR3 covers 12 residues. Germline V gives CDR1 MGHRA, CDR2 YSYEKL. V dropped 6 bases and J dropped 6 bases, with 11 bases sitting between them. DNA for the CDR3: TGCGCCAGCAGGGGTCAGGGGAATGGCTACACCTTC. Translation gives CASRGQGNGYTF.